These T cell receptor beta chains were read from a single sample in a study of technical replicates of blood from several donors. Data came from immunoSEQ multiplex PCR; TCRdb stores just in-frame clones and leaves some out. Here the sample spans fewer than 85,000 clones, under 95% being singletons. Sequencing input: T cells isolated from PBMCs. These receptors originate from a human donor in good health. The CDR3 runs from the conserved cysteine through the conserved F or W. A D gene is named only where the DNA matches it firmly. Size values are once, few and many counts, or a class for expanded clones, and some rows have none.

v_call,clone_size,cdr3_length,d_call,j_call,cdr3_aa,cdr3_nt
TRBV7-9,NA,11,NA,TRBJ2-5,CASSSGETQYF,TGTGCCAGCAGCTCCGGAGAGACCCAGTACTTC
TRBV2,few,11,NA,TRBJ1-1,CAWVGRTEAFF,TGTGCCTGGGTGGGGCGGACTGAAGCTTTCTTT
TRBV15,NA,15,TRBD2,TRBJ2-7,CATSRVPAGAFEQYF,TGTGCCACCAGCAGAGTTCCAGCGGGAGCTTTCGAGCAGTACTTC
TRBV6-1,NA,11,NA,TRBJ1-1,CASERYTEAFF,TGTGCCAGTGAGAGGTACACTGAAGCTTTCTTT
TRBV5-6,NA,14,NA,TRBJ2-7,CASSPRELSYEQYF,TGTGCCAGCAGCCCCCGGGAGCTCTCCTACGAGCAGTACTTC
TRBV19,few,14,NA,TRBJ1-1,CANSIGGLNTEAFF,TGTGCCAACTCGATAGGGGGACTGAACACTGAAGCTTTCTTT
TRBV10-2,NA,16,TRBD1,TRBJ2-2,CASSESMGRGSRELFF,TGCGCCAGCAGTGAGTCGATGGGCAGGGGGTCGAGGGAGCTGTTTTTT
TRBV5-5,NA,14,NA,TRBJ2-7,CASSLNRAGYEQYF,TGTGCCAGCAGCTTGAACAGGGCGGGCTACGAGCAGTACTTC
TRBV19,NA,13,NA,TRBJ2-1,CASSIGADNEQFF,TGTGCCAGTAGTATAGGGGCAGACAATGAGCAGTTCTTC
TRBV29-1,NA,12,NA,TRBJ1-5,CSGGGLDQPQHF,TGCAGCGGAGGAGGGTTGGACCAGCCCCAGCATTTT
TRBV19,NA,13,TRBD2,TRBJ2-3,CASSSSGADTQYF,TGTGCCAGTAGTAGCAGCGGGGCAGATACGCAGTATTTT
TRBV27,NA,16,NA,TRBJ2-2,CASKHYQGDFTGELFF,TGTGCCAGCAAGCATTATCAGGGGGACTTCACCGGGGAGCTGTTTTTT
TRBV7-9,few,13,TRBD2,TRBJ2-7,CASSSGRAYEQYF,TGTGCCAGCAGTAGCGGGAGGGCCTACGAGCAGTACTTC
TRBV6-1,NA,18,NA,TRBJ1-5,CASSAGAGRAYSNQPQHF,TGTGCCAGCAGTGCCGGGGCAGGGAGGGCCTATAGCAATCAGCCCCAGCATTTT
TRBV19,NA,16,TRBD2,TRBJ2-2,CASSMGLAGVTGELFF,TGTGCCAGTAGTATGGGTTTAGCGGGGGTTACCGGGGAGCTGTTTTTT
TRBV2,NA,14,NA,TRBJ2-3,CASVDLVAARQTYF,TGTGCCAGCGTAGATTTGGTAGCGGCACGACAAACGTATTTT
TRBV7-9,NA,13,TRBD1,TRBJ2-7,CASSPGQSYEQYF,TGTGCCAGCAGCCCGGGACAGTCCTACGAGCAGTACTTC
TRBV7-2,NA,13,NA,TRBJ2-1,CASSDPNGNEQFF,TGTGCCAGCAGCGATCCAAACGGGAATGAGCAGTTCTTC
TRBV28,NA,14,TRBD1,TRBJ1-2,CASSTEQGARGYTF,TGTGCCAGCAGTACCGAACAGGGGGCGCGAGGCTACACCTTC
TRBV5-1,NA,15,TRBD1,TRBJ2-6,CASLDDRAGANVLTF,TGCGCCAGTTTAGATGACAGGGCTGGGGCCAACGTCCTGACTTTC
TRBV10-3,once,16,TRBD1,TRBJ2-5,CAISESRAGGQETQYF,TGTGCCATCAGTGAGTCCCGGGCAGGGGGCCAAGAGACCCAGTACTTC
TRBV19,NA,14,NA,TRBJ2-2,CASSIRQVTGELFF,TGTGCCAGTAGTATCCGACAGGTTACCGGGGAGCTGTTTTTT
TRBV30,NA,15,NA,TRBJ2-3,CAWSKTGAGTDTQYF,TGTGCCTGGAGTAAGACGGGTGCGGGGACAGATACGCAGTATTTT
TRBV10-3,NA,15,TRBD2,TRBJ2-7,CAIRLGLAGGYEQYF,TGTGCCATCAGATTGGGACTAGCGGGAGGGTACGAGCAGTACTTC
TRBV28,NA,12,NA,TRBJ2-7,CASRRDTYEQYF,TGTGCCAGCAGACGGGACACCTACGAGCAGTACTTC
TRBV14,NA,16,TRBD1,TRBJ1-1,CASSRRGLVGDTEAFF,TGTGCCAGCAGCAGAAGGGGGCTCGTGGGGGACACTGAAGCTTTCTTT